Shown below are 21 T cell receptor beta chains from a single sample sequenced in a study of tumor-infiltrating lymphocytes in primary liver carcinoma. Unsorted whole blood served as the source of blood RNA, and germline DNA was extracted as well. TCR beta cDNA was made from approximately 500 ng total RNA with a constant-region primer. Three nested multiplex PCR rounds, a slightly modified ARM-PCR, produced the libraries for TCR beta. Use of TRBV1-TRBV30 forward primers with a C-beta reverse primer characterized the first two PCR rounds, which lasted nine to eleven cycles each. Using its own MiXCR run on the multiplex PCR reads, TCRdb lists one record per CDR3 protein. Here the sample spans about 330,000 distinct CDR3 sequences, roughly two thirds being singletons. The sequenced sample consisted of peripheral blood. The receptors originated from a man between 40 and 49 years old with primary liver carcinoma and hepatitis B virus infection.

Comment on this clonotype: A read error may be the cause here, since a much bigger clone is one base away. This chain uses TRBV12-3 or TRBV12-4 with TRBJ1-2; 10 bases agree with TRBD1. The CDR3 covers 14 residues. V was pared by 2 bases and J by 9 bases, with 6 bases of the junction left unmatched. The CDR3 loop reads CASSLSGTGDCYTF. For the CDR3, the DNA is TGTGCCAGCAGTTTAAGCGGGACAGGGGACTGCTACACCTTC.

Remarks on this clonotype: This may come from a read error, since a much larger clone is one base off. The rearrangement links TRBV6-2 or TRBV6-3 to TRBJ2-1, with 9 nucleotides matching TRBD1. CDR3 length: 14 amino acids. Germline V lookup: CDR1 MNHEY, CDR2 SVGEGT. The ends lost 2 bases at V and 7 bases at J; junction bases unmatched: 3. In nucleotides, the CDR3 is TGTGCCAGCAGTTACGAGGGACAGGGTAATGAGCAGTTCTTC. Its protein is CASSYEGQGNEQFF.

The rearrangement uses TRBV6-4 and TRBJ2-1; TRBD1 matches at 9 bases. The CDR3 loop spans 15 amino acids. Germline V gives CDR1 MRHNA, CDR2 SNTAGT. The junction had 9 bases not matched to a gene; V was cut back by 4 bases and J by 8 bases. In nucleotides, the CDR3 is TGTGCCAGCAGTGCGTCAGGACAGGGGCAAGATGAGCAGTTCTTC. Translated, it gives CASSASGQGQDEQFF.

In its sample, this clonotype was seen once. The rearrangement joins TRBV10-3 to TRBJ1-2; D remains unclear. V lost 4 bases and J 4 bases, leaving 7 bases between the germline ends. The length of the CDR3 is 12 residues. Germline CDR1 reads ENHRY; CDR2 reads SYGVKD. This chain's CDR3 is CAISAVIYGYTF. The CDR3, as DNA: TGTGCCATCAGTGCAGTGATCTATGGCTACACCTTC.

A word on this clonotype: Germline and junction disagree at one end, which may indicate a read error. This chain connects TRBV28 to TRBJ1-6; D not resolved. Germline CDR1 is MDHEN and CDR2 is SYDVKM. This CDR3 has 13 amino acids. The CDR3 coding sequence is TGTGCCAGCGGTTTGGGGTGGAATTCACCCCTCCACTTT. Protein sequence: CASGLGWNSPLHF.

The chain recombines TRBV5-1 with TRBJ2-1, with D maybe TRBD2 (6 bases). CDR1 and CDR2 (germline): SGHRS, YFSETQ. CDR3 length equals 15 residues. Trimming cost V 5 bases and J 9 bases, with 21 bases left between them. The CDR3 sequence: CASSFGAPSVREQFF. The CDR3 DNA is TGCGCCAGCAGTTTTGGGGCACCTAGCGTGCGTGAGCAGTTCTTC.

In the case of this clonotype: Compared with germline, one end of the junction differs, possibly owing to a read error. V and J are TRBV11-2 and TRBJ2-1, with 7 bases lining up with TRBD1. Germline assignment: CDR1 SGHAT and CDR2 FQNNGV. The CDR3 loop spans 13 amino acids. CDR3 region: CACSPGRGSGQFF. In nucleotides, the CDR3 is TGTGCCTGCAGCCCCGGCAGGGGGAGTGGGCAGTTCTTC.

This clonotype was detected only once. A much larger clone lies one base from this, so it may be a read error. The V gene is TRBV6-6, the J gene TRBJ2-7, with no clear D. The CDR3 totals 12 residues. V lost 2 bases, J lost 6 bases, and 8 bases lay in between. CDR1 and CDR2 (germline): MNHNY, SVGAGI (reference sequence). CDR3 nucleotide sequence: TGTGCCAGCAGTTACATGGCTGGCGAGCAGTACTTC. Residues: CASSYMAGEQYF.

This clonotype has ten or more counts. V usage is TRBV29-1 and J usage is TRBJ1-5, with D tentatively TRBD1 (6 bases). Germline lookup yields CDR1 SQVTM and CDR2 ANQGSEA. Trimming shortened V by 4 bases and J by 4 bases, and 8 bases separated the two germline ends. The length of the CDR3 is 12 residues. For the CDR3, the DNA is TGCAGCGTTGGTACAGGGAATCAGCCCCAGCATTTT. Its translation: CSVGTGNQPQHF. Based on the CDR3 plus reference TRBV29-1 and TRBJ1-5, the full variable domain is SAVISQKPSRDICQRGTSLTIQCQVDSQVTMMFWYRQQPGQSLTLIATANQGSEATYESGFVIDKFPISRPNLTFSTLTVSNMSPEDSSIYLCSVGTGNQPQHFGDGTRLSIL.

Turning to this clonotype: With a much larger clone just one base away, this may be a read error. The chain couples TRBV5-6 to TRBJ2-7; 10 nucleotides match TRBD1. The trim removed 6 bases at V and 0 bases at J, leaving 12 bases unmatched. This CDR3 has 17 residues. Germline loops: CDR1 SGHDT, CDR2 YYEEEE. This CDR3 reads CASNGGTGAPYSYEQYF. The CDR3 DNA reads TGTGCCAGCAACGGCGGGACAGGGGCCCCCTACTCCTACGAGCAGTACTTC.

As concerns this clonotype: This may arise from a read error, as a much more abundant clone is one base away. Given the absence of the conserved phenylalanine or tryptophan at the CDR3 end, a read error is likely. This rearrangement joins TRBV10-3 to TRBJ2-5, with a possible D match to TRBD2 (5 bases). Germline V lookup: CDR1 ENHRY, CDR2 SYGVKD. The CDR3 spans 13 residues. V lost 6 bases, J lost 5 bases, and 13 bases lay in between. The CDR3: CAISAGEGETQYS. CDR3 bases: TGTGCCATCAGCGCCGGGGAAGGCGAGACCCAGTACTCC.

This sequence joins TRBV7-8 and TRBJ2-1; no reliable D call. This CDR3 is 16 amino acids long. V dropped 1 base and J dropped 1 base, with 11 bases sitting between them. Germline CDR1 SGHVS, CDR2 FQNEAQ. The CDR3 reads CASSLVARISYNEQFF. CDR3 DNA: TGTGCCAGCAGCTTAGTAGCCCGCATATCCTACAATGAGCAGTTCTTC.

This clonotype was seen only a few times. Relative to the germline gene, one junction end is altered; a read error may explain this. This chain joins TRBV6-5 and TRBJ2-5, with D perhaps TRBD1 or TRBD2 (5 bases each). The CDR3 runs 14 residues. Germline loops: CDR1 MNHEY, CDR2 SVGAGI. CDR3 sequence: CASSYSAGRETRYF. CDR3 DNA sequence: TGTGCCAGCAGTTACTCGGCAGGGAGAGAGACCCGGTACTTC.

This clonotype was detected ten times or more. The rearrangement uses TRBV6-2 or TRBV6-3 and TRBJ2-7; maybe TRBD2 (5 bases). This CDR3 is built from 13 residues. V was cut by 4 bases and J by 2 bases, with 9 bases left in between. Germline lookup yields CDR1 MNHEY and CDR2 SVGEGT. CDR3 sequence: CASSFGSPYEQYF. CDR3 nucleotide sequence: TGTGCCAGCAGTTTTGGGAGCCCCTACGAGCAGTACTTC.

This clonotype was recorded many times. The rearrangement uses TRBV4-2 and TRBJ1-5; the D is unclear. The CDR3 length is 16 residues. The ends were cut back, 0 bases at V and 4 bases at J, with 13 bases in the middle. Per the germline V gene, CDR1 is LGHNA and CDR2 is YNFKEQ. This CDR3 is CASSQDLAAANQPQHF. Written as DNA, the CDR3 is TGTGCCAGCAGCCAAGATTTGGCGGCAGCTAATCAGCCCCAGCATTTT.

This clonotype was found a few times. The chain recombines TRBV28 with TRBJ1-5, with a weak D call TRBD1 (5 bases). The germline V gene has CDR1 MDHEN and CDR2 SYDVKM. This CDR3 has 15 amino acids. Between the trimmed V and J ends, which lost 6 bases and 5 bases, there was a span of 17 bases. CDR3 amino acids: CASRQRGQEYQPQHF. DNA of the CDR3: TGTGCCAGCAGACAAAGGGGCCAGGAGTATCAGCCCCAGCATTTT.

As concerns this clonotype: It may be a read error: a sequence one base away is much more abundant. This chain links TRBV6-1 with TRBJ1-5, with unresolved D. Germline lookup yields CDR1 MNHNS and CDR2 SASEGT. The CDR3 spans 12 residues. The CDR3 DNA is TGTGCCAGCAGGCCACTCAATCAGACCCAGCATTTT. Translating gives CASRPLNQTQHF.

About this clonotype itself: A single base separates this from a much larger clone, so it may be a read error. The V call is TRBV6-5, the J call TRBJ1-2; D is ambiguous. CDR3 length equals 14 residues. Germline CDR1 is MNHEY and CDR2 is SVGAGI. CDR3 coding DNA: TGTGCCAGCAGTCTCGATGGCCGTAACCATGGCTACACCTTC. This codes for CASSLDGRNHGYTF.

The table lists this clonotype with a few counts. The V gene is TRBV30, the J gene TRBJ2-6; a weak D match, TRBD1 (5 bases). The V and J ends lost 6 bases and 1 base respectively, with 10 bases between them. The CDR3 totals 14 residues. Germline-derived CDR1 and CDR2 are GTSNPN and SVGIG (reference sequence). The CDR3 nucleotides are TGTGCCTGTCCCCAGGGATCTGGGGCCAACGTCCTGACTTTC. This gives the protein CACPQGSGANVLTF.

Details on this clonotype: A much larger clone differs from this one at a single base, so this may be a read error. V is TRBV4-3 and J is TRBJ2-3; weak D call: TRBD2 (6 bases). Germline V gene lookup returns CDR1 LGHNA and CDR2 YSLEER. The CDR3 has 16 residues. The CDR3 loop is CAISQGVAEITDTQYF. The CDR3 DNA reads as TGCGCCATCAGCCAAGGGGTAGCGGAGATCACAGATACGCAGTATTTT.

This clonotype was detected a few times. The V call is TRBV4-1, the J call TRBJ2-2, with TRBD2 as a possible D gene (5 bases). Germline assignment: CDR1 MGHRA and CDR2 YSYEKL. This CDR3 has 15 amino acids. V gave up 0 bases and J gave up 7 bases, with 12 bases separating them. In DNA, the CDR3 is TGCGCCAGCAGCCAAGAGTTCGCTCGGGACGGGGAGCTGTTTTTT. Amino acids: CASSQEFARDGELFF.